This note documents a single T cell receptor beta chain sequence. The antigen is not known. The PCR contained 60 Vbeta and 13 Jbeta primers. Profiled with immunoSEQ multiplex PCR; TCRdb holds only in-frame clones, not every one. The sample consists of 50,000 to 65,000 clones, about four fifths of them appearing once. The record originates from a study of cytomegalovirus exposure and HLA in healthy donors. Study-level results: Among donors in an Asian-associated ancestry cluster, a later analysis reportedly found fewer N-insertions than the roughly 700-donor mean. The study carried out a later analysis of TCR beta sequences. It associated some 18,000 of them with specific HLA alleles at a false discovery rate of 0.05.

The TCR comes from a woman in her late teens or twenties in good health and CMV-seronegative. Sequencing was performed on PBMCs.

As DNA, the CDR3 is TGCGCCAGCAGCAAATTACAGGGGGCAAAGGGATACGAGCAGTACTTC. Translated: CASSKLQGAKGYEQYF. J is TRBJ2-7 and V is TRBV5-1, with 9 bases matching TRBD1. CDR1 SGHRS and CDR2 YFSETQ come from the germline V gene. The CDR3 consists of 16 residues. Trimming at V came to 4 bases and at J to 4 bases, leaving 12 bases not matched to a gene.